Here is one T cell receptor beta chain with its context. Libraries were prepared by immunoSEQ multiplex PCR; TCRdb keeps only in-frame clonotypes and omits some of them. Found here are approximately 81,000 clones, around four fifths of them singletons; the top ten hold around 3.9%. J lost 3 bases, V lost 6 bases, and 10 bases had no gene match. This CDR3 contains 15 residues. CDR1 and CDR2 (germline): MNHEY, SVGAGI. This sample was included in a study of technical replicates of blood from a handful of donors. The sequence was collected from a human donor in good health. Some clones in this sample may be carry-over from other donors' samples. What was sequenced was PBMCs. The chain couples TRBV6-5 to TRBJ2-7; TRBD1 matches 8 bases. The CDR3 here is CASSRDSTGVYEQYF. For the CDR3, the DNA is TGTGCCAGCAGCCGGGACTCGACAGGGGTCTACGAGCAGTACTTC.